The sequence of this TCR beta chain was determined in a study of T cells in Graves' hyperthyroidism and ophthalmopathy (dated by TCRdb to the late 2010s). Background on the whole study: Peripheral blood was collected at initial diagnosis, before any treatment. To identify distinguishing TCR V-J signatures, a discovery cohort of about a hundred patients was used, comprising 40 to 45 with Graves' ophthalmopathy and under 60 with stable Graves' hyperthyroidism. An independent validation cohort of under 20 hyperthyroidism patients and approximately 16 patients who later progressed to ophthalmopathy tested prospective prediction of ophthalmopathy. The roughly 100 discovery patients were randomly divided into training and test sets at a 7:3 ratio. In several Graves' hyperthyroidism patients, the study also compared T-cell repertoires from thyroid tissue with T-cell repertoires from blood. After blood sampling, hyperthyroidism patients were treated with methimazole at a starting dose of 30 mg daily, and ophthalmopathy patients were treated with high-dose intravenous methylprednisolone. According to the paper, TCR Vbeta CDR3 sequencing was carried out on 135 peripheral blood samples, which came from some 41 ophthalmopathy, 80 or so hyperthyroidism and approximately 17 progressor patients. Summary of the overall study and its limitations: Most expanded thyroid clonotypes (frequency above 0.001) were also detected in blood, a finding suggesting that blood repertoires may reflect thyroid immune responses. Sample size was not statistically predetermined, and blinding of investigators to group allocation was not performed. A 13 V-J signature model separated ophthalmopathy from stable hyperthyroidism, with just over 85% sensitivity and 81% to 83% specificity in cross-validation and 80%/75% in testing. In validation, progression to ophthalmopathy was predicted by the model with roughly 71% sensitivity and around 75% specificity, a median of approximately 7.1 months before onset.

Hyperthyroidism patients were aged 18 to 65 years and newly diagnosed, with disease duration of less than 2 months. Patients with uncontrolled infections, other autoimmune diseases, pregnancy or lactation were excluded. Clinical symptoms, serum thyroxine and TRAb, thyroid ultrasound, and orbital computed tomography formed the basis for the diagnoses. Blood from progressor patients was drawn when they were first diagnosed with hyperthyroidism, before any ophthalmopathy symptoms appeared. PBMCs were isolated from approximately 10 ml of fresh peripheral blood by Ficoll-Paque density gradient centrifugation. Progressor patients were defined as those initially diagnosed with Graves' hyperthyroidism in whom ophthalmopathy developed during follow-up. Trizol reagent was used to extract total RNA, and RNA quality was then checked on an Agilent 2100 Bioanalyzer. Trimming at the junction amounts to 2 bases on V and 0 bases on J, and the germline ends lie 8 bases apart. The germline V gene specifies SGHAT as CDR1 and FQNNGV as CDR2. Counted from cysteine to phenylalanine, this CDR3 has 14 amino acids. CDR3 DNA is the only sequence kept; it has 42 bases, read in frame from the first base.

This clonotype appeared many times. It lacks a known antigen. No base-level quality is on record; no much larger clone is a single base apart. The TCR beta CDR3 regions were amplified from RNA transcripts. The TCR CDR3 was subjected to a first round of RT-PCR using the HTBI primer set and the Qiagen OneStep RT-PCR kit. A second multiplex PCR round built the libraries, followed by size selection and purification. Paired-end sequencing of the libraries was performed with 100 bp reads on an Illumina HiSeq2000. The original methods were these. Raw data were processed with SOAPnuke, discarding reads with adapters, uncalled bases, mean Phred below 15, or no exact constant-primer or identifier match. COPE v1.2.5 was used to merge the high-quality paired reads, and each unique nucleotide sequence was defined as a clonotype. Clonotypes were aligned to IMGT TRBV, TRBD and TRBJ reference segments using MiTCR v1.1. Only V-J combinations with frequency above 0.0001, covering approximately 99% of repertoires, were analysed. A TCS score was defined as the ratio between F50 (clonal expansion) and ExV (chaos), using BLOSUM62-based TCRdist between CDR3 peptides within each V-J. Welch's t-statistics and random forest reduced several hundred V-J features to under 15, which were used in a naive Bayes classifier (R e1071). TCRdb took the public reads, trimmed them with fastp at Q25, ran MiXCR for clone calling and kept in-frame beta chains. Records with the same CDR3 protein are collapsed into one entry carrying the most frequent genes and DNA. The authors' filters were not applied to this entry. The sample data list 300,000 to 450,000 distinct CDR3 sequences, and 15% to 19% of these were observed just once. Roughly 26% of the sample rests with the top ten.

Source material: blood. The sequence links TRBV11-2 to TRBJ2-7, with an unclear D gene assignment. The clonotype comes from a woman under 30 with Graves' hyperthyroidism that later progressed to Graves' ophthalmopathy. The CDR3 region has the sequence CASSLKQNSYEQYF. In nucleotide form, the sequence is TGTGCCAGCAGCTTAAAGCAGAACTCCTACGAGCAGTACTTC. Reference TRBV11-2 and TRBJ2-7 genes cover what lies past the CDR3, so the full variable domain is EAGVAQSPRYKIIEKRQSVAFWCNPISGHATLYWYQQILGQGPKLLIQFQNNGVVDDSQLPKDRFSAERLKGVDSTLKIQPAKLEDSAVYLCASSLKQNSYEQYFGPGTRLTVT.